This entry features one T cell receptor (beta chain) sequence. Antigen specificity is unknown. This sample is drawn from a study of cytomegalovirus exposure and HLA in healthy donors. The data were produced by immunoSEQ multiplex PCR, yet TCRdb's version contains in-frame clones alone and is incomplete. This sample carries 150,000 to 200,000 clones, roughly 96% of them seen once, and the ten largest clones take approximately 1%. The CDR3 extends over 15 amino acids. CDR1 and CDR2 from the germline V gene are LGHNA and YNFKEQ. The V segment lost 0 bases and the J segment 7 bases; nucleotides outside the gene matches: 2. Study-level results: The study labeled roughly 160 TCR beta chains cytomegalovirus-associated. Cytomegalovirus status, reportedly, was diagnosed with high specificity and sensitivity by the classifier. Clusters of TCRs from the first cohort tended to co-occur in the 100 to 150 validation repertoires (as a later analysis found).

This sequence was found in a woman aged 18-29 years in good health and CMV-seronegative. The V and J genes are TRBV4-2 and TRBJ2-2; 10 bases match TRBD1. Sequencing was done on a sample of PBMCs. The CDR3 region is CASSQETGGYGELFF. As DNA, the CDR3 is TGTGCCAGCAGCCAAGAGACAGGGGGCTACGGGGAGCTGTTTTTT.